Each of the 27 T cell receptor beta chains below was sequenced from the same sample in a study of blood T cells in healthy people across ages. Together with a sample-barcoded 5' primer, a J-beta primer mix was included in a second PCR lasting about 7 to 12 cycles. One entry per CDR3 protein, called by TCRdb with MiXCR from the 5' RACE reads. Of over a million distinct CDR3 sequences in the sample, roughly 43% were seen once. Sequences were obtained from blood. These receptor sequences come from a woman younger than 35 in good health.

This clonotype was recorded at least ten times. The V and J genes are TRBV6-7 and TRBJ2-3; TRBD2 aligns across 15 bases. TRBV6-7 is noted as an ORF with a role that remains uncertain. This CDR3 is 21 amino acids long. V was pared by 6 bases and J by 6 bases, with 22 bases of the junction left unmatched. The CDR3 DNA sequence: TGTGCCAGCAGACCAAACGGACTAGCGGGAGGGAGCCACCAGATACGCGATACGCAGTATTTT. The encoded protein is CASRPNGLAGGSHQIRDTQYF.

A single count supports this clonotype. V gene TRBV7-6 combines with J gene TRBJ1-6, with 7 nucleotides matching TRBD1. Germline V gene sequence: CDR1 SGHVS, CDR2 FNYEAQ. V gave up 5 bases and J gave up 4 bases; unmatched junction bases: 8. The CDR3 length is 16 residues. The CDR3 loop is CASSTAAGQYNSPLHF. CDR3 DNA: TGTGCCAGCAGCACCGCTGCGGGACAGTATAATTCACCCCTCCACTTT.

V and J are TRBV9 and TRBJ2-3, with D perhaps being TRBD1 or TRBD2 (5 bases each). Germline CDR1 SGDLS, CDR2 YYNGEE. Trimming took 0 bases from V and 6 from J, leaving 17 bases between them. CDR3 length equals 16 residues. CDR3: CASSVGIGTVSDTQYF. For the CDR3, the DNA is TGTGCCAGCAGCGTAGGCATCGGGACGGTTTCGGATACGCAGTATTTT.

The chain combines TRBV15 with TRBJ1-1; D is unresolved. Deletions cut 0 bases from V and 1 base from J, with 3 bases between. The germline CDR1 and CDR2 sequences are LNHNV and YYDKDF (reference sequence). The CDR3 consists of 13 residues. The CDR3 nucleotides are TGTGCCACCAGCAGAGAGTGGAACACTGAAGCTTTCTTT. It is translated as CATSREWNTEAFF.

The chain combines TRBV7-9 with TRBJ2-4; D may match TRBD1 or TRBD2 (5 bases each). Germline CDR1 is SEHNR and CDR2 is FQNEAQ (reference sequence). The CDR3 is 17 residues long. V was cut by 0 bases and J by 3 bases, with 15 bases left in between. For the CDR3, the DNA is TGTGCCAGCAGCTTAGCTCCAGGTGGGGGTGGCAAAAACATTCAGTACTTC. Its protein product is CASSLAPGGGGKNIQYF. The variable domain in full, with the rest retrieved from reference TRBV7-9 and TRBJ2-4, is DTGVSQNPRHKITKRGQNVTFRCDPISEHNRLYWYRQTLGQGPEFLTYFQNEAQLEKSRLLSDRFSAERPKGSFSTLEIQRTEQGDSAMYLCASSLAPGGGGKNIQYFGAGTRLSVL.

This rearrangement joins TRBV29-1 to TRBJ1-4; D uncertain. Looked up from germline, CDR1 is SQVTM and CDR2 is ANQGSEA. Trimming pared 7 bases from V and 8 bases from J, leaving 20 bases between. This CDR3 spans 14 amino acids. The CDR3 DNA is TGCAGCGCCGCCGAATCCCCCGGCAGGGAAAAACTGTTTTTT. It is translated as CSAAESPGREKLFF.

The V gene is TRBV9, the J gene TRBJ1-4; D gene uncertain. The CDR3 totals 12 residues. The germline CDR1 and CDR2 sequences are SGDLS and YYNGEE. With 5 bases removed from V and 7 bases from J, the gap between germline ends came to 9 bases. The CDR3 bases are TGTGCCAGCAGTGAACCCGGTGAAAAACTGTTTTTT. Residues: CASSEPGEKLFF.

The rearrangement uses TRBV9 and TRBJ2-1; D gene uncertain. The end of the DNA fits TRBJ2-7 better, so the J call may be wrong. The CDR3 is 15 amino acids. Germline V lookup: CDR1 SGDLS, CDR2 YYNGEE. The CDR3, as DNA: TGTGCCAGCAGCGTAGACGGCAGCTCCTACAATGAGCAGTACTTC. Amino acids: CASSVDGSSYNEQYF.

This clonotype occurred a few times. The V and J genes are TRBV27 and TRBJ2-3; D gene uncertain. Deletions cut 2 bases from V and 6 bases from J, with 9 bases between. Germline values: CDR1 MNHEY, CDR2 SMNVEV (reference sequence). The CDR3 is made up of 13 amino acids. DNA of the CDR3: TGTGCCAGCAGTTTAGACGAGGCGGATACGCAGTATTTT. This sequence encodes CASSLDEADTQYF.

The J gene is TRBJ2-7, the V gene TRBV4-1; tentative D call: TRBD1 (5 bases). The CDR3 sequence is 16 residues long. The germline V gene encodes CDR1 MGHRA and CDR2 YSYEKL. V lost 3 bases and J lost 7, with 22 bases in between. The CDR3: CASSHEMGRPYNEQYF. The CDR3 DNA is TGCGCCAGCAGCCACGAGATGGGGCGGCCCTACAATGAGCAGTACTTC.

CDR3 DNA: TGCAGTGCCATCCCCCTAGCGGGAGTTATAGAGACCCAGTACTTC. Translation: CSAIPLAGVIETQYF. The V call is TRBV20-1, the J call TRBJ2-5, with 10 bases identical to TRBD2. Unmatched junction bases numbered 11, after V lost 6 bases and J lost 4 bases. Germline V CDR1 and CDR2: DFQATT, SNEGSKA (reference sequence). The CDR3 loop spans 15 amino acids.

CDR3 protein: CASSTRQGGQSYTF. The CDR3 DNA reads TGTGCCAGCAGCACAAGACAGGGGGGACAGTCCTACACCTTC. The chain recombines TRBV7-2 with TRBJ1-2; 9 bases agree with TRBD1. CDR1 and CDR2 (germline): SGHTA, FQGNSA. This CDR3 comprises 14 residues. With 5 bases clipped from V and 10 bases from J, the junction kept 11 bases outside the gene matches.

The sample holds many counts of this clonotype. This chain uses TRBV25-1 with TRBJ2-3; D gene unclear. This CDR3 has 13 amino acids. V was pared by 5 bases and J by 0 bases, with 6 bases between. The germline gives CDR1 MGHDK, CDR2 SYGVNS. The chain's CDR3 is CASSRPSTDTQYF. CDR3 nucleotides: TGTGCCAGCAGTCGTCCTAGCACAGATACGCAGTATTTT.

This clonotype showed up just a few times. The V gene is TRBV27, the J gene TRBJ1-2; D ambiguous. In germline, CDR1 is MNHEY, CDR2 SMNVEV (reference sequence). The CDR3 runs 16 residues. Trimming took 4 bases from V and 0 from J, leaving 15 bases between them. The CDR3 nucleotides are TGTGCCAGCAGTTCCCAGGCCGAGTCAACTAACTATGGCTACACCTTC. Its translation: CASSSQAESTNYGYTF.

This clonotype showed up many times. The chain links TRBV29-1 to TRBJ2-1, with D perhaps TRBD2 (6 bases). Germline assignment: CDR1 SQVTM and CDR2 ANQGSEA. The V end was cut by 1 base, the J end by 10 bases, with 17 bases between. The CDR3 is 14 amino acids. Here the CDR3 DNA reads TGCAGCGTTGAAGCAACTAGCAGTAAGGGGGAGCAGTTCTTC. Protein: CSVEATSSKGEQFF.

The gene calls are TRBV7-2 and TRBJ1-4; no firm D call. The V gene's germline CDR1 is SGHTA and CDR2 FQGNSA. This CDR3 comprises 15 residues. Trimming removed 1 base at V and 6 bases at J, with 12 bases between. This CDR3 reads CASSLVTSFDEKLFF. The CDR3 region has the DNA TGTGCCAGCAGCTTAGTGACTTCGTTTGATGAAAAACTGTTTTTT.

This chain connects TRBV4-3 to TRBJ1-1; D is undetermined. The germline V and J ends were trimmed by 4 bases and 6 bases, with 15 bases remaining between them. Germline CDR1 LGHNA, CDR2 YSLEER. The CDR3 loop spans 14 amino acids. Written as DNA, the CDR3 is TGCGCCAGCAGCCTAGGACCGGATGAGTCTGAAGCTTTCTTT. This translates into CASSLGPDESEAFF.

In this sample, this clonotype turned up a few times. The genes are TRBV28 and TRBJ2-4; 10 bases are shared with TRBD1. Trimming removed 4 bases from V and 4 bases from J; junction bases left unmatched: 10. CDR3 length: 17 amino acids. Germline V gene data show CDR1 as MDHEN and CDR2 as SYDVKM. CDR3 DNA sequence: TGTGCCAGCAGTTGCATACTCCGGGACAGGGGTAAAAACATTCAGTACTTC. It is translated as CASSCILRDRGKNIQYF.

This clonotype was recorded a few times. The chain links TRBV7-8 to TRBJ2-7; 7 positions agree with TRBD1. The V gene end was trimmed by 0 bases and the J gene end by 2 bases; junction bases not matched to a gene: 4. The germline V gene encodes CDR1 SGHVS and CDR2 FQNEAQ. The CDR3 sequence is 15 residues long. The CDR3 is CASSLAETGTYEQYF. The CDR3 coding sequence is TGTGCCAGCAGCTTAGCGGAGACAGGGACCTACGAGCAGTACTTC. Complete variable domain (other parts from reference TRBV7-8 and TRBJ2-7): GAGVSQSPRYKVAKRGQDVALRCDPISGHVSLFWYQQALGQGPEFLTYFQNEAQLDKSGLPSDRFFAERPEGSVSTLKIQRTQQEDSAVYLCASSLAETGTYEQYFGPGTRLTVT.

This chain connects TRBV6-2 or TRBV6-3 to TRBJ1-1; D is perhaps TRBD1 (6 bases). Trimming stripped 5 bases from V and 0 bases from J, with 10 bases between. The V gene's germline CDR1 is MNHEY and CDR2 SVGEGT. The CDR3 is made up of 14 amino acids. CDR3 residues: CASSNGQMNTEAFF. CDR3 DNA: TGTGCCAGCAGTAACGGACAGATGAACACTGAAGCTTTCTTT.

The CDR3 here is CASSYSGGTTYEQYF. The DNA of the CDR3 is TGTGCCAGCAGTTATAGTGGTGGGACGACCTACGAGCAGTACTTC. This sequence joins TRBV6-2 or TRBV6-3 and TRBJ2-7; tentatively, D is TRBD1 or TRBD2 (5 bases each). CDR3 size: 15 residues. Germline V lookup: CDR1 MNHEY, CDR2 SVGEGT. Trimming shortened V by 3 bases and J by 2 bases, and 14 bases separated the two germline ends.

There are a few counts of this clonotype. This sequence joins TRBV9 and TRBJ1-1; D not resolved. The CDR3 contains 15 residues. The V end was cut by 4 bases, the J end by 5 bases, with 18 bases between. Germline V gene lookup returns CDR1 SGDLS and CDR2 YYNGEE. The CDR3 region has the DNA TGTGCCAGCAGCCCCCTAGGGTCCTCTGATACTGAAGCTTTCTTT. Translated, it gives CASSPLGSSDTEAFF.

This clonotype turned up a few times. The V call is TRBV4-2, the J call TRBJ2-1; 7 positions match TRBD2. CDR1 and CDR2 (germline): LGHNA, YNFKEQ. CDR3 length: 14 residues. V was clipped by 1 base and J by 8 bases; unmatched bases: 5. The CDR3 sequence: CASSQVLAEYEQFF. The CDR3 DNA follows: TGTGCCAGCAGCCAAGTCCTAGCGGAGTATGAGCAGTTCTTC.

This sequence joins TRBV20-1 and TRBJ2-1, with 10 bases matching TRBD2. This CDR3 comprises 16 residues. Unmatched junction bases numbered 8, after V lost 3 bases and J lost 3 bases. Germline CDR1 is DFQATT and CDR2 is SNEGSKA (reference sequence). The CDR3 is CSARVSGRSVYNEQFF. In DNA, the CDR3 is TGCAGTGCTAGGGTTAGCGGGAGGTCTGTCTACAATGAGCAGTTCTTC.

V and J are TRBV5-1 and TRBJ1-2; no firm D call. V lost 6 bases, J lost 4 bases, and 13 bases lay in between. This CDR3 has 13 amino acids. Germline-derived CDR1 and CDR2 are SGHRS and YFSETQ. The CDR3 bases are TGCGCCAGCACCTTCTTTGCGCCCTATGGCTACACCTTC. Amino acid sequence: CASTFFAPYGYTF.

Only a few counts were recorded for this clonotype. The chain couples TRBV6-6 to TRBJ1-4; tentative D call: TRBD1 (5 bases). With 5 bases removed from V and 0 bases from J, the gap between germline ends came to 13 bases. The germline CDR1 and CDR2 sequences are MNHNY and SVGAGI (reference sequence). The CDR3 is 16 residues long. The CDR3: CASSRRGDATNEKLFF. CDR3 coding DNA: TGTGCCAGCAGTCGGCGGGGGGACGCAACTAATGAAAAACTGTTTTTT.

In its sample, this clonotype was seen a few times. This chain's CDR3 is CSVPRGQASYEQYF. In nucleotides, the CDR3 is TGCAGCGTTCCCCGGGGACAGGCCTCCTACGAGCAGTACTTC. J is TRBJ2-5 and V is TRBV29-1; 8 bases align to TRBD1. The end of the DNA aligns better with TRBJ2-7, so the J call may be wrong. Germline CDR1 and CDR2: SQVTM and ANQGSEA. The CDR3 is 14 amino acids.